Each of the 10 T cell receptor beta chains below was sequenced from the same sample in a study of shared clonotypes between healthy human individuals. The method was immunoSEQ multiplex PCR; TCRdb's version includes in-frame clones alone and lacks a portion of them. The data show 2 million to 2.5 million clones, over 90% seen once. The sample taken for sequencing was naive CD4+ T cells from PBMCs. Subset in this sample: CD45RA+ positively selected. The receptors come from a young man in good health. Some clones in this sample may be carry-over from other donors' samples.

V and J are TRBV18 and TRBJ2-7, with D possibly matching TRBD2 (6 bases). Trimming cost V 5 bases and J 3 bases, with 26 bases left between them. The CDR3 consists of 18 residues. Germline CDR1 is KGHSH and CDR2 is LQKENI. In nucleotides, the CDR3 is TGTGCCAGCTCAACCCGAGGGAGGACCCCCGCCGGCGGCTACGAGCAGTACTTC. Residues: CASSTRGRTPAGGYEQYF.

This clone appeared a single time. The rearrangement uses TRBV23-1 and TRBJ1-5, with TRBD1 identical over 11 bases. TRBV23-1 is filed as an ORF, its function uncertain. V was pared by 6 bases and J by 2 bases, with 12 bases of the junction left unmatched. The CDR3 loop spans 18 amino acids. In DNA, the CDR3 is TGCGCCAGCAGCCTAGGGACAGGGGGGTCCGTGGGCAATCAGCCCCAGCATTTT. Its translation: CASSLGTGGSVGNQPQHF.

The CDR3 DNA reads as TGTGCCAGCAGCTCCCGGGACAGGGGGCTCACCGGGGAGCTGTTTTTT. Translating it yields CASSSRDRGLTGELFF. The V and J genes are TRBV5-4 and TRBJ2-2, with 12 nucleotides matching TRBD1. Trimming removed 3 bases from V and 4 bases from J; junction bases left unmatched: 4. CDR3 length: 16 residues. Germline V gene data show CDR1 as SGHNT and CDR2 as YYREEE (reference sequence).

The V and J genes are TRBV5-1 and TRBJ1-1; D is possibly TRBD1 (6 bases). The CDR3 spans 17 residues. The germline V gene has CDR1 SGHRS and CDR2 YFSETQ. Trimming shortened V by 3 bases and J by 5 bases, and 23 bases separated the two germline ends. CDR3 amino acids: CASSSLSLQGGSTEAFF. The CDR3 DNA reads as TGCGCCAGCAGCTCCTTATCCTTACAGGGCGGAAGTACTGAAGCTTTCTTT.

The J gene is TRBJ2-2, the V gene TRBV7-9, with 8 positions matching TRBD2. The CDR3 contains 17 residues. Germline-derived CDR1 and CDR2 are SEHNR and FQNEAQ (reference sequence). Trimming cost V 2 bases and J 4 bases; bases outside gene matches: 9. The CDR3 here is CASSLNSGSRSTGELFF. The CDR3 DNA follows: TGTGCCAGCAGCTTAAACAGCGGGAGCCGCTCCACCGGGGAGCTGTTTTTT.

CDR3 amino acids: CASSGQGPGEKLFF. The CDR3, as DNA: TGTGCCAGCAGCGGTCAGGGCCCGGGTGAAAAACTGTTTTTT. The chain joins TRBV9 to TRBJ1-4; D may be TRBD1 (5 bases). The germline V gene has CDR1 SGDLS and CDR2 YYNGEE. The length of the CDR3 is 14 residues. V was cut by 3 bases and J by 7 bases, with 13 bases left in between.

This clone was seen a handful of times. The chain is built from TRBV9 and TRBJ2-5; 8 nucleotides line up with TRBD2. V dropped 2 bases and J dropped 0; count of bases not matched to a gene: 3. The germline V gene has CDR1 SGDLS and CDR2 YYNGEE. The length of the CDR3 is 15 residues. Here the CDR3 reads CASSVSGANQETQYF. The DNA of the CDR3 is TGTGCCAGCAGCGTTAGCGGGGCCAACCAAGAGACCCAGTACTTC.

This chain uses TRBV9 with TRBJ1-3, with 8 bases identical to TRBD1. Per germline, CDR1 SGDLS and CDR2 YYNGEE. The V gene end was trimmed by 4 bases and the J gene end by 0 bases; junction bases not matched to a gene: 3. The CDR3 sequence is 15 residues long. The CDR3 reads CASSPGGSSGNTIYF. The CDR3 DNA reads as TGTGCCAGCAGCCCAGGGGGCAGCTCTGGAAACACCATATATTTT.

V and J are TRBV6-6 and TRBJ1-2; D might be TRBD1 (5 bases). Germline V gene data show CDR1 as MNHNY and CDR2 as SVGAGI (reference sequence). V lost 1 base and J 7 bases, leaving 10 bases between the germline ends. The CDR3 runs 13 residues. CDR3 sequence: CASSYLAQGGYTF. CDR3 nucleotides: TGTGCCAGCAGTTACTTAGCCCAGGGTGGCTACACCTTC.

V is TRBV19 and J is TRBJ1-1; tentative D call: TRBD1 (6 bases). Germline assignment: CDR1 LNHDA and CDR2 SQIVND (reference sequence). Trimming removed 5 bases at V and 4 bases at J, with 26 bases between. The CDR3 is 18 amino acids. The CDR3 DNA sequence: TGTGCCAGTAGTGTCCACAGGGAAGAAGGGCCGCATCTCACTGAAGCTTTCTTT. Its translation is CASSVHREEGPHLTEAFF.